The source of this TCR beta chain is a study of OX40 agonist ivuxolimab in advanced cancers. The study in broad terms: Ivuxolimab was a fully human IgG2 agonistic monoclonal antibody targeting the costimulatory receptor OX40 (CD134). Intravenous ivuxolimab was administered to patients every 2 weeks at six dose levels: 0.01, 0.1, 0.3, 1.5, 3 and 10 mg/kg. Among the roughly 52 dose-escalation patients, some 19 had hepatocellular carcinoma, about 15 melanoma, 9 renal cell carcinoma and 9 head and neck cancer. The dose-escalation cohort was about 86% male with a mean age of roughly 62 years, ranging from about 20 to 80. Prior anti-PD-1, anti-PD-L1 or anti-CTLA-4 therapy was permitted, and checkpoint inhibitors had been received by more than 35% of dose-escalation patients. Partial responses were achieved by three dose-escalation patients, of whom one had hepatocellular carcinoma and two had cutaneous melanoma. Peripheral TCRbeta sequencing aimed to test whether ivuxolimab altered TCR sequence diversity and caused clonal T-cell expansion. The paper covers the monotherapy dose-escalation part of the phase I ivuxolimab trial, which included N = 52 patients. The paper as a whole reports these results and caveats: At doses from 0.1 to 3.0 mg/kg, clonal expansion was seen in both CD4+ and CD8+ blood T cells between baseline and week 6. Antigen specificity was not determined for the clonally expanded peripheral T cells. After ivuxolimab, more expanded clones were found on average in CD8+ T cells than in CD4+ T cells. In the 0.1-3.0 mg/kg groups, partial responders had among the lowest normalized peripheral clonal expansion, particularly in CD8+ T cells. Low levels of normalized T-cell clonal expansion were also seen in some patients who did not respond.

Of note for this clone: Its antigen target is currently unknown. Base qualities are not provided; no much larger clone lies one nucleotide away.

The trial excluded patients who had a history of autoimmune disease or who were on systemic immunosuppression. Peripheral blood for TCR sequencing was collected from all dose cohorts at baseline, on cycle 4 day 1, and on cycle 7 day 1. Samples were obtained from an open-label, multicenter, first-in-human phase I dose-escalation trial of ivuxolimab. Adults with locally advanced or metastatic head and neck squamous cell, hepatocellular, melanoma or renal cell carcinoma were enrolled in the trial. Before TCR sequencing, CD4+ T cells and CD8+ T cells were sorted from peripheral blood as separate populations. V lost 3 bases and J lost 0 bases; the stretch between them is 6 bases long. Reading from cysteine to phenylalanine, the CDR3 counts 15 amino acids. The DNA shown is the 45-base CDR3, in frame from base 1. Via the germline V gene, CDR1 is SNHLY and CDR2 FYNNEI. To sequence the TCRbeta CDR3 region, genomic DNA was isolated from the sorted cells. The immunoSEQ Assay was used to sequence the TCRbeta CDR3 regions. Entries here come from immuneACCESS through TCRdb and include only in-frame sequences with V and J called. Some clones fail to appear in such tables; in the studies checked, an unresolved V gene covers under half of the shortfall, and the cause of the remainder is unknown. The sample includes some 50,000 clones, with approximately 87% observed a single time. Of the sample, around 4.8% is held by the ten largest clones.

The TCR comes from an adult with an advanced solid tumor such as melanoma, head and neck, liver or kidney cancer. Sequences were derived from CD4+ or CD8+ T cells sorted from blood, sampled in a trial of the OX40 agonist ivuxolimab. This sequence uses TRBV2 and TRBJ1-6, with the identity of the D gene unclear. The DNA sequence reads TGTGCCAGCAGTGATGCGGACTCCTATAATTCACCCCTCCACTTT. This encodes CASSDADSYNSPLHF.